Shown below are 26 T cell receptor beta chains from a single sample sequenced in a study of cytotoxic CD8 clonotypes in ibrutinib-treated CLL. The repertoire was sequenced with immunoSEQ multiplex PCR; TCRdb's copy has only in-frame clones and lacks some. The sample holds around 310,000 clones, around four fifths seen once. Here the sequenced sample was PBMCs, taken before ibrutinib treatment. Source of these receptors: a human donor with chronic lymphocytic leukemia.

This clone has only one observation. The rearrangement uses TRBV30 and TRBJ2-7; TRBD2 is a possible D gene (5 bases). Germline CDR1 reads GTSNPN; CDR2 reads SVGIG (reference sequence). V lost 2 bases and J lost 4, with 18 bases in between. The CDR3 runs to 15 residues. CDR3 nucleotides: TGTGCCTGGAGTCCTGGACTTAGCCGATCGTACGAGCAGTACTTC. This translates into CAWSPGLSRSYEQYF.

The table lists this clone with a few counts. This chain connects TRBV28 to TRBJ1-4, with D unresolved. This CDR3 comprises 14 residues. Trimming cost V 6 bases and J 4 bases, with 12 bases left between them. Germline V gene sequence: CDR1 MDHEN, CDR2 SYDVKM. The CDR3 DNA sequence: TGTGCCAGCAGGTCCTTCCAGCTTAATGAAAAACTGTTTTTT. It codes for CASRSFQLNEKLFF.

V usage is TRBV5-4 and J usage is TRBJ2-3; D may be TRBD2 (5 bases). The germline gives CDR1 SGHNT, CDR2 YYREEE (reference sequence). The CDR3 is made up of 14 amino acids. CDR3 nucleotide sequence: TGTGCAACCATGGACGAGGGTAGCACAGATACGCAGTATTTT. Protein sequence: CATMDEGSTDTQYF.

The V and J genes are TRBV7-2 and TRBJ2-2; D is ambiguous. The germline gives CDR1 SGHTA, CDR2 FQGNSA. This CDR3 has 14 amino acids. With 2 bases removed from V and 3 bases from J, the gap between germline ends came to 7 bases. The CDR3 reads CASSLLLDTGELFF. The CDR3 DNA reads TGTGCCAGCAGCTTACTCCTCGACACCGGGGAGCTGTTTTTT.

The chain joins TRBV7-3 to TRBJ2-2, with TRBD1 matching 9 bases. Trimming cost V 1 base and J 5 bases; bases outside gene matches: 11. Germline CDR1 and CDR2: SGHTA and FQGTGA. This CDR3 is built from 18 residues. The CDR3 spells CASSLNGFGTGNTGELFF. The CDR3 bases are TGTGCCAGCAGCTTAAATGGGTTCGGGACAGGGAATACCGGGGAGCTGTTTTTT.

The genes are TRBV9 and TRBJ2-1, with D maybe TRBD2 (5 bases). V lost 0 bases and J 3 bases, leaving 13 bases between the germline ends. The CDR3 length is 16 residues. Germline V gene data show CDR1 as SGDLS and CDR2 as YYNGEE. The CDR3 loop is CASSVEAGPLYNEQFF. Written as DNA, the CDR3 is TGTGCCAGCAGCGTAGAGGCGGGTCCTCTCTACAATGAGCAGTTCTTC.

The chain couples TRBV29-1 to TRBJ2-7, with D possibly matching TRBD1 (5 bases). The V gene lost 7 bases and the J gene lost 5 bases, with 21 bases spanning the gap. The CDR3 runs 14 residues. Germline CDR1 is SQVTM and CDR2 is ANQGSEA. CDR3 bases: TGCAGCGCCCGCCCCAGGGATACAAAGGACGAGCAGTACTTC. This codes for CSARPRDTKDEQYF.

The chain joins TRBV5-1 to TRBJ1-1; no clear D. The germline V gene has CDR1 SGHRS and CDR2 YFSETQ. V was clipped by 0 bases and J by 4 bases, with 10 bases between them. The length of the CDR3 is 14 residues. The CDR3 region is CASSLGGVSTEAFF. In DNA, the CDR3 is TGCGCCAGCAGCTTGGGTGGGGTGAGCACTGAAGCTTTCTTT.

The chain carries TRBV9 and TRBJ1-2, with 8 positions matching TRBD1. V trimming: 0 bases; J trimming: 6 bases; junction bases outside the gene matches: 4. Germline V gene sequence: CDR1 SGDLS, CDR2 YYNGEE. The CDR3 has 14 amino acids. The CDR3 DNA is TGTGCCAGCAGCGTAGTGTCAGGGGGCCATGGCTACACCTTC. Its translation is CASSVVSGGHGYTF.

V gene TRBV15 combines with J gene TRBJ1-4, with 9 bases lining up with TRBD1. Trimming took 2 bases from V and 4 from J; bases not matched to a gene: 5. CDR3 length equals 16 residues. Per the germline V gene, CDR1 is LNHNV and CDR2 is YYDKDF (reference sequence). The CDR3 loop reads CATSRPLGQGNEKLFF. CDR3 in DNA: TGTGCCACCAGCAGACCCTTGGGACAGGGTAATGAAAAACTGTTTTTT.

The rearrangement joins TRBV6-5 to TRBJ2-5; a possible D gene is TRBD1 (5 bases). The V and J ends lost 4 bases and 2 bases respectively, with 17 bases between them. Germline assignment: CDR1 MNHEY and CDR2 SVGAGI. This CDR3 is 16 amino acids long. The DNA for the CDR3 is TGTGCCAGCAGTTTCAGTCGGGCAGGGTCACAAGAGACCCAGTACTTC. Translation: CASSFSRAGSQETQYF.

The CDR3 sequence: CASSVAHPYEQYF. As DNA, the CDR3 is TGTGCCAGCAGTGTAGCGCATCCATACGAGCAGTACTTC. The V and J genes are TRBV25-1 and TRBJ2-7; D perhaps matches TRBD2 (5 bases). Germline assignment: CDR1 MGHDK and CDR2 SYGVNS. V shed 4 bases and J shed 4 bases, with 11 bases lying between them. The CDR3 has 13 amino acids.

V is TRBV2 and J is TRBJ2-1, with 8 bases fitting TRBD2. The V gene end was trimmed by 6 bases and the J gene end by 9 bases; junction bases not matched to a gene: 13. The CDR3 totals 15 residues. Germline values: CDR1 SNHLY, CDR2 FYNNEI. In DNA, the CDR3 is TGTGCCAGCAGATCGACTAGCGCTAGATACGGTGAGCAGTTCTTC. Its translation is CASRSTSARYGEQFF.

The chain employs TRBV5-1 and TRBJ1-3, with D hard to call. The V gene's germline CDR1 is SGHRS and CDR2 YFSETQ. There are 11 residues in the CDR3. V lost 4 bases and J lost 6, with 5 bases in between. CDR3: CASSDENTIYF. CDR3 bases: TGCGCCAGCAGCGACGAAAACACCATATATTTT. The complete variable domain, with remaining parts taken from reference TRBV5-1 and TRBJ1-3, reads KAGVTQTPRYLIKTRGQQVTLSCSPISGHRSVSWYQQTPGQGLQFLFEYFSETQRNKGNFPGRFSGRQFSNSRSEMNVSTLELGDSALYLCASSDENTIYFGEGSWLTVV.

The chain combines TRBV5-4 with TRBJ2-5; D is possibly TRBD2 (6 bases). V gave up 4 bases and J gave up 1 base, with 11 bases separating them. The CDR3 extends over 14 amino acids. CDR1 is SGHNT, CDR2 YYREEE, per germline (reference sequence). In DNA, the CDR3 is TGTGCCAGCAGCCGACGGAGGGTCCAAGAGACCCAGTACTTC. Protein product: CASSRRRVQETQYF.

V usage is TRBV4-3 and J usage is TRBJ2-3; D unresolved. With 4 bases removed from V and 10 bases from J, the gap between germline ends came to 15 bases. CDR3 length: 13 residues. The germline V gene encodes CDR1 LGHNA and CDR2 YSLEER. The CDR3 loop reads CASSLEDGSAQYF. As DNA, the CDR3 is TGCGCCAGCAGCCTAGAGGACGGTTCGGCGCAGTATTTT.

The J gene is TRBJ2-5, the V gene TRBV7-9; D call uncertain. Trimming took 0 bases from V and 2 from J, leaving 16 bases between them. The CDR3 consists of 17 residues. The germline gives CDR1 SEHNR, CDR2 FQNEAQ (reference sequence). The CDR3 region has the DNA TGTGCCAGCAGCTTAGCGCTATTCTATCCCGAGCAAGAGACCCAGTACTTC. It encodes CASSLALFYPEQETQYF. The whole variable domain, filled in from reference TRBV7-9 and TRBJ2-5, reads DTGVSQNPRHKITKRGQNVTFRCDPISEHNRLYWYRQTLGQGPEFLTYFQNEAQLEKSRLLSDRFSAERPKGSFSTLEIQRTEQGDSAMYLCASSLALFYPEQETQYFGPGTRLLVL.

The DNA for the CDR3 is TGTGCCAGCTCACCAGGGGCCGGTAACTATGGCTACACCTTC. Amino acid sequence: CASSPGAGNYGYTF. The rearrangement links TRBV18 to TRBJ1-2, with D maybe TRBD1 (5 bases). Germline CDR1 and CDR2: KGHSH and LQKENI. CDR3 length: 14 amino acids. V lost 2 bases and J lost 1, with 8 bases in between.

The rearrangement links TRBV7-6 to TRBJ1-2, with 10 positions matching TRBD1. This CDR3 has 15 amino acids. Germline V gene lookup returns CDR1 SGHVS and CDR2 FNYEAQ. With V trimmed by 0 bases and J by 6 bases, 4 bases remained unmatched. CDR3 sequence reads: CASSLASGTGDGYTF. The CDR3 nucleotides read TGTGCCAGCAGCTTAGCGTCCGGGACAGGGGATGGCTACACCTTC.

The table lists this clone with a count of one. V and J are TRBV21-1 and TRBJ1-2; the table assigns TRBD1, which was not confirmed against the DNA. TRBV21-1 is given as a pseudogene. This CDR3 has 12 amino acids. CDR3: CASSNTGEDYTF. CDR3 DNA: TGTGCCAGCAGCAATACAGGGGAGGACTACACCTTC.

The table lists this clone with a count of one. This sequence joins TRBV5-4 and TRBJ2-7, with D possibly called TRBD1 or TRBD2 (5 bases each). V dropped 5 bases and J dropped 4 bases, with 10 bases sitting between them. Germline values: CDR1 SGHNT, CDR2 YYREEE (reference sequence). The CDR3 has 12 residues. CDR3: CASSTGAYEQYF. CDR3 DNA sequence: TGTGCCAGCAGTACCGGGGCATACGAGCAGTACTTC.

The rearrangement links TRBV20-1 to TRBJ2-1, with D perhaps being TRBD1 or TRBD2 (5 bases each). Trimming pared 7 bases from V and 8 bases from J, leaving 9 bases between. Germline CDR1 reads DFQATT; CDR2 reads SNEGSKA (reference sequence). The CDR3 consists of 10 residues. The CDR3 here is CSGGFYEQFF. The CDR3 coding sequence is TGCAGTGGGGGGTTTTATGAGCAGTTCTTC.

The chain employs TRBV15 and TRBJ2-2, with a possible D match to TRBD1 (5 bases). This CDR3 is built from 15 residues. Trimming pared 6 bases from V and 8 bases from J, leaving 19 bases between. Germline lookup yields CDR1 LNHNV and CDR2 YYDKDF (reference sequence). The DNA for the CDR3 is TGTGCCACCAGTGAAGGTTACCTGACAGCGGGGGAGCTGTTTTTT. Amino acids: CATSEGYLTAGELFF. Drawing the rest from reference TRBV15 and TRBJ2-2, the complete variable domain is DAMVIQNPRYQVTQFGKPVTLSCSQTLNHNVMYWYQQKSSQAPKLLFHYYDKDFNNEADTPDNFQSRRPNTSFCFLDIRSPGLGDTAMYLCATSEGYLTAGELFFGEGSRLTVL.

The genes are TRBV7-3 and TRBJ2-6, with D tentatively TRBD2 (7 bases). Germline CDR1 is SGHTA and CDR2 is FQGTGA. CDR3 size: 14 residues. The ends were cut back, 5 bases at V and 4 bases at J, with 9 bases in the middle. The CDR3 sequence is CASSRGAGANVLTF. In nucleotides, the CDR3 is TGTGCCAGCAGCCGGGGGGCCGGGGCCAACGTCCTGACTTTC.

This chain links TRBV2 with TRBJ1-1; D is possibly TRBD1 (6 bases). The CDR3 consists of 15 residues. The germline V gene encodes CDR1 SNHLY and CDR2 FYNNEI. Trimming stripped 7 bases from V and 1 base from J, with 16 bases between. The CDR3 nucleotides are TGTGCCAGCATCGAACCCCAGGGGAGGAACACTGAAGCTTTCTTT. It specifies CASIEPQGRNTEAFF.

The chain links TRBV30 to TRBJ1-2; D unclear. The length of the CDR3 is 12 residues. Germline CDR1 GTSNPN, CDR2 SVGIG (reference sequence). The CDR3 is CAGRGFFHGYTF. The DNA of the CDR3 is TGTGCTGGGAGAGGGTTTTTTCACGGCTACACCTTC.